This T cell receptor (beta chain) appears in the sequencing data of a study of naive and memory T cell subsets. Note on this clonotype: Its target is unknown.

Alpha and beta libraries were amplified separately from the second PCR onward. CMV status came from CD4+ IFNgamma after overnight CMV lysate stimulation. Germline V lookup: CDR1 SGDLS, CDR2 YYNGEE. V lost 5 bases and J lost 3; bases outside the gene matches: 8. CDR3 length: 17 residues. Regarding the study as a whole: In CD4 and CD8 cells, diversity dropped from naive through EMRA.

An equimolar mix of two oligonucleotides served as the beta constant-region primer for TRBC1 and TRBC2. TCRdb used MiXCR to reprocess the UMI-ligation and nested PCR reads, holding one entry per CDR3 protein. Of about 85,000 distinct CDR3 sequences in the sample, around 12% were seen once. Sequenced: central memory CD4+ T cells from blood. The receptor was isolated from a human donor in good health. The chain carries TRBV9 and TRBJ1-4, with 12 bases matching TRBD1. The CDR3 nucleotides read TGTGCCAGCAGTCTCCGGGACAGGGGGCAGGCTAATGAAAAACTGTTTTTT. This translates into CASSLRDRGQANEKLFF.